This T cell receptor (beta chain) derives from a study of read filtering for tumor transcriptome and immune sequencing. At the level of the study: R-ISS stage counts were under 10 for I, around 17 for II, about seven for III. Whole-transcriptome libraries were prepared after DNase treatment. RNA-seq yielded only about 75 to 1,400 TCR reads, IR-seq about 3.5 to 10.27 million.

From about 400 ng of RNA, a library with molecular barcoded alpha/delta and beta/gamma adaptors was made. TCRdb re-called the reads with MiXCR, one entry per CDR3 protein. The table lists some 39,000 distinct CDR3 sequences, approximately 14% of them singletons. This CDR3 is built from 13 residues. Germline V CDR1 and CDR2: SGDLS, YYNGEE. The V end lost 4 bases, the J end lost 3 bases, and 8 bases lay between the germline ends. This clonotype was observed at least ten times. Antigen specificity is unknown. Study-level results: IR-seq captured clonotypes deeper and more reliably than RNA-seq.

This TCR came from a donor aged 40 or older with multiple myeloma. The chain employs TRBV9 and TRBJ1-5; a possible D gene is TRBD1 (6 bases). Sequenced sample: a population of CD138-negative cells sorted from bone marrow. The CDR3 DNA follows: TGTGCCAGCAGCAGACAGGTCAATCAGCCCCAGCATTTT. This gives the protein CASSRQVNQPQHF.